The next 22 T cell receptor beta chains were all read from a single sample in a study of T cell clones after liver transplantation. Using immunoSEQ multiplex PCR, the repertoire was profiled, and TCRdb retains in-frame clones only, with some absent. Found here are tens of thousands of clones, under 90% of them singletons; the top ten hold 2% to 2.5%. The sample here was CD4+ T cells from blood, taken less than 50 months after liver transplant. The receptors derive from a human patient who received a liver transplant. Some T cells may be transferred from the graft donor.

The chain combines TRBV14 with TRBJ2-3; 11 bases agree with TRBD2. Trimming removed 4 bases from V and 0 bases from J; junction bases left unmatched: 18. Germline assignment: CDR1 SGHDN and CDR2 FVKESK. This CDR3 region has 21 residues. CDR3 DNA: TGTGCCAGCAGCCCCGGCCTCGGACGGCAGCTAGCGGGGGGAAGCACAGATACGCAGTATTTT. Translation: CASSPGLGRQLAGGSTDTQYF. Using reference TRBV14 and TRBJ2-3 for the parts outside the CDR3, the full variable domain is EAGVTQFPSHSVIEKGQTVTLRCDPISGHDNLYWYRRVMGKEIKFLLHFVKESKQDESGMPNNRFLAERTGGTYSTLKVQPAELEDSGVYFCASSPGLGRQLAGGSTDTQYFGPGTRLTVL.

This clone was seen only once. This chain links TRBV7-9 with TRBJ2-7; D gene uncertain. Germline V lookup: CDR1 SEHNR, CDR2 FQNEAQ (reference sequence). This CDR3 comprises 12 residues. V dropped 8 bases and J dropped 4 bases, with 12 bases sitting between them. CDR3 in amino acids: CASGPSIYEQYF. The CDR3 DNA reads TGTGCCAGCGGCCCCTCGATTTACGAGCAGTACTTC.

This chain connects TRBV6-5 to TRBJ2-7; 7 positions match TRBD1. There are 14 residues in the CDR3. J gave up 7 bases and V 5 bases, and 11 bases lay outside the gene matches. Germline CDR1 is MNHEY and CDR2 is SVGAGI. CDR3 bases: TGTGCCAGCAGTGGCCCGGGACAGTGGGGAGAGCAGTACTTC. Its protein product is CASSGPGQWGEQYF.

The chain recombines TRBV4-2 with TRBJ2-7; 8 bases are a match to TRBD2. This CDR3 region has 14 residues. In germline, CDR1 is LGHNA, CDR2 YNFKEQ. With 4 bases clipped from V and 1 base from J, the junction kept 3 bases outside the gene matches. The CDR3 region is CASSPGGVSYEQYF. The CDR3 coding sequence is TGTGCCAGCAGCCCGGGGGGGGTTTCCTACGAGCAGTACTTC.

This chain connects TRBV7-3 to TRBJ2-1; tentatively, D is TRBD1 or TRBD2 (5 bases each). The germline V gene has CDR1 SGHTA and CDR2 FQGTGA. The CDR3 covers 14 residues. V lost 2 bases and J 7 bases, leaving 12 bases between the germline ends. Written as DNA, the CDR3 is TGTGCCAGCAGCTTAGGGGGAAGCGAAAATGAGCAGTTCTTC. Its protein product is CASSLGGSENEQFF.

The CDR3 loop is CASSLSSRGGTGELFF. The CDR3 bases are TGTGCCAGCAGCTTATCTAGCAGGGGTGGGACCGGGGAGCTGTTTTTT. The rearrangement links TRBV7-2 to TRBJ2-2; tentatively, D is TRBD1 (6 bases). The CDR3 spans 16 residues. CDR1 and CDR2 (germline): SGHTA, FQGNSA. V lost 2 bases and J lost 5, with 15 bases in between.

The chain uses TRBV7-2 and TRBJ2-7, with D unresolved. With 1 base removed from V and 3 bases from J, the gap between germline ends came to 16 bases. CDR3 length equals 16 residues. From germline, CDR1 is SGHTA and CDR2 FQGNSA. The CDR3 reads CASSLESTSLNYEQYF. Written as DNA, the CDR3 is TGTGCCAGCAGCTTAGAGTCCACTTCGTTGAACTACGAGCAGTACTTC.

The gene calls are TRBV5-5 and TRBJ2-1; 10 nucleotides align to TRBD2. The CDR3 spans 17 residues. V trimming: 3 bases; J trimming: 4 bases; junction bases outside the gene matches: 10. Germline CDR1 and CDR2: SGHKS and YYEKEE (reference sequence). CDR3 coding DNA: TGTGCCAGCAGCTCATTCCTAACTAGCGGGGTGTACAATGAGCAGTTCTTC. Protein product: CASSSFLTSGVYNEQFF.

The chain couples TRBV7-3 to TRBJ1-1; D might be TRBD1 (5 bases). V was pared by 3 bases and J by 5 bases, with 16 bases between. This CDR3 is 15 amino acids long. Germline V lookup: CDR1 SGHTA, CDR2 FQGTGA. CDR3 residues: CASSFGGGRFTEAFF. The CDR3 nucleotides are TGTGCCAGCAGCTTCGGGGGAGGTCGATTTACTGAAGCTTTCTTT.

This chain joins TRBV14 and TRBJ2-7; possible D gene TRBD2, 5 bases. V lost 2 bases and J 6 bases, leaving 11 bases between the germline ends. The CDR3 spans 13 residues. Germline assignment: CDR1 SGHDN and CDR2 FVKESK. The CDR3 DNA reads TGTGCCAGCAGCCAATGGGCGGGTCGCGAGCAGTACTTC. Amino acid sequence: CASSQWAGREQYF.

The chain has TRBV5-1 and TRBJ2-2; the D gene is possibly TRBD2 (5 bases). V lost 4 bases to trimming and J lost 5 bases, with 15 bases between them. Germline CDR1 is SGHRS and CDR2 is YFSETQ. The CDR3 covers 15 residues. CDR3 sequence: CASSQGLYQTGELFF. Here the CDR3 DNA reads TGCGCCAGCAGCCAAGGACTTTACCAGACCGGGGAGCTGTTTTTT.

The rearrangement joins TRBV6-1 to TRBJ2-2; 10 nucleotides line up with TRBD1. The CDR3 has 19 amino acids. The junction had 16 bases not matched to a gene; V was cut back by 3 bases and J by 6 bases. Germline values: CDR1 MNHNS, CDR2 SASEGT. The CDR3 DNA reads TGTGCCAGCAGTGAGAGGACAGGGGGAATATCGAAGCTCGCCGGGGAGCTGTTTTTT. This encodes CASSERTGGISKLAGELFF.

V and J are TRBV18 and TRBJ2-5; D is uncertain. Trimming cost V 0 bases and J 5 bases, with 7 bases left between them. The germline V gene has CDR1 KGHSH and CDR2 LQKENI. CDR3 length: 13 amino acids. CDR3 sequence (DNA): TGTGCCAGCTCACCACCCCAGGTCGAGACCCAGTACTTC. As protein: CASSPPQVETQYF.

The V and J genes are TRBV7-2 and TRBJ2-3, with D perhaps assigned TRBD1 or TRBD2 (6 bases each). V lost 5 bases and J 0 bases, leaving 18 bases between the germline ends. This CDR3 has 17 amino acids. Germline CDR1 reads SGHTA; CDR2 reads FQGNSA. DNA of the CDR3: TGTGCCAGCAGCGAAGGAGGGGGGATCACTAGCACAGATACGCAGTATTTT. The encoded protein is CASSEGGGITSTDTQYF.

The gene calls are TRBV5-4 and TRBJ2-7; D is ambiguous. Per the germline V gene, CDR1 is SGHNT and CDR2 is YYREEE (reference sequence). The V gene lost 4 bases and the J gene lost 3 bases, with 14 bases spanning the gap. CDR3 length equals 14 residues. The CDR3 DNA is TGTGCCAGCAGCACACCCGGGCGACGCTACGAGCAGTACTTC. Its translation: CASSTPGRRYEQYF.

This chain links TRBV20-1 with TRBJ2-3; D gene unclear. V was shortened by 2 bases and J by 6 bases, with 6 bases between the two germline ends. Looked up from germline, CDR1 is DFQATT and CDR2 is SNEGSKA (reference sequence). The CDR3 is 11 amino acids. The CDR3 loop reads CSARSVDTQYF. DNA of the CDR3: TGCAGTGCTAGAAGCGTGGATACGCAGTATTTT.

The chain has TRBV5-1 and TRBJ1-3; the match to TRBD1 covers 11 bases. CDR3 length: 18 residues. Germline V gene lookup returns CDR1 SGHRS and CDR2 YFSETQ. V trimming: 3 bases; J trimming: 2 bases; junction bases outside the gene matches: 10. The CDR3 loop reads CASSWTGGFTTTGNTIYF. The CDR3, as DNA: TGCGCCAGCAGCTGGACAGGGGGCTTTACAACAACTGGAAACACCATATATTTT.

The CDR3 coding sequence is TGTGCCAGCCGGAATCTGAGGGGTGAAAAACTGTTTTTT. It encodes CASRNLRGEKLFF. The rearrangement uses TRBV5-4 and TRBJ1-4, with a weak D call TRBD1 (5 bases). Germline values: CDR1 SGHNT, CDR2 YYREEE (reference sequence). The V and J ends lost 7 bases and 7 bases respectively, with 14 bases between them. The CDR3 is 13 amino acids.

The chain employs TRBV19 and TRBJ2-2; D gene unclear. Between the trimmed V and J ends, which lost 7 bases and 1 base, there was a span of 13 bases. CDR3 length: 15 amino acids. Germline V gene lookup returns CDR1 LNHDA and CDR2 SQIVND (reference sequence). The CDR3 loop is CASTLVWRNTGELFF. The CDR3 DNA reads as TGTGCCAGTACTCTTGTATGGCGGAACACCGGGGAGCTGTTTTTT.

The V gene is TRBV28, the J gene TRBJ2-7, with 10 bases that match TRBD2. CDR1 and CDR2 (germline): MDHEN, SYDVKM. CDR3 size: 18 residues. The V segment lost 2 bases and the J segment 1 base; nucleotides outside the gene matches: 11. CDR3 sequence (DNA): TGTGCCAGCAGTTTAAGGGTCTCTAGCGGGAGAGTATCCTACGAGCAGTACTTC. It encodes CASSLRVSSGRVSYEQYF.

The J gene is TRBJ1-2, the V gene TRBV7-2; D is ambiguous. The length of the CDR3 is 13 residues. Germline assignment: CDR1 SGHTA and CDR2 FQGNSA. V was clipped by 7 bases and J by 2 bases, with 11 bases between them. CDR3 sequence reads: CASTRARNYGYTF. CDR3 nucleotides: TGTGCCAGCACCCGGGCACGGAACTATGGCTACACCTTC.

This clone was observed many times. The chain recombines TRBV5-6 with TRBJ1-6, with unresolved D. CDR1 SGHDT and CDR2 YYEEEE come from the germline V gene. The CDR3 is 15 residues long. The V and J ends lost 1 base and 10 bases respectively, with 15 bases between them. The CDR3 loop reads CASSLMTIPESPLHF. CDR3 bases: TGTGCCAGCAGCTTGATGACGATCCCCGAGTCACCCCTCCACTTT.